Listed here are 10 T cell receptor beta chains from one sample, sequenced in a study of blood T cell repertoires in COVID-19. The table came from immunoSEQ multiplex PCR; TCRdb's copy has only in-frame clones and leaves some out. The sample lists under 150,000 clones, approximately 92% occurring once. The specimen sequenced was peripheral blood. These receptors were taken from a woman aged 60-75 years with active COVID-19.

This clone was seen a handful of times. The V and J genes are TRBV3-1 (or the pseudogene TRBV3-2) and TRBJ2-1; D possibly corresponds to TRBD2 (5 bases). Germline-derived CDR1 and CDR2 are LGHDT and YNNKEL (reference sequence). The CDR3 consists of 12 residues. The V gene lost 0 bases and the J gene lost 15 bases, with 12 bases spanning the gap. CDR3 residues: CASSQDFRERFF. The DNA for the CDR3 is TGTGCCAGCAGCCAAGATTTTCGGGAAAGGTTCTTC.

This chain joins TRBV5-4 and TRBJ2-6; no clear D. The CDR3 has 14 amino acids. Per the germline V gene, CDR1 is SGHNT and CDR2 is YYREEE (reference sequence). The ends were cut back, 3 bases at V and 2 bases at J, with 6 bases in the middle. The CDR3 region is CASSSHTGANVLTF. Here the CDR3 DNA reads TGTGCCAGCAGCTCCCACACTGGGGCCAACGTCCTGACTTTC.

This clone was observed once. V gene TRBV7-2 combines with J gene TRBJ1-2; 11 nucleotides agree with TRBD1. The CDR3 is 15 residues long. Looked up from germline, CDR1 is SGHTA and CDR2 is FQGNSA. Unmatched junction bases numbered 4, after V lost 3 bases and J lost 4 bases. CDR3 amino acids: CASSLDRGRGYGYTF. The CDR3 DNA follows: TGTGCCAGCAGCTTGGACAGGGGGCGAGGCTATGGCTACACCTTC. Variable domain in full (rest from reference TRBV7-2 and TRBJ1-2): GAGVSQSPSNKVTEKGKDVELRCDPISGHTALYWYRQSLGQGLEFLIYFQGNSAPDKSGLPSDRFSAERTGGSVSTLTIQRTQQEDSAVYLCASSLDRGRGYGYTFGSGTRLTVV.

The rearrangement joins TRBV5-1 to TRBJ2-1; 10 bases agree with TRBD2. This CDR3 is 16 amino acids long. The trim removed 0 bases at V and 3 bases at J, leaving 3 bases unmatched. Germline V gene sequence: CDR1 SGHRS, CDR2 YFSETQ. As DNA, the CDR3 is TGCGCCAGCAGCTTGGGCGCTAGCGGGAGCTACAATGAGCAGTTCTTC. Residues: CASSLGASGSYNEQFF.

The CDR3 region has the DNA TGTGCCAGCAAAAGCGGGGGGCCGGGGAATGAGCAGTTCTTC. It translates to CASKSGGPGNEQFF. The chain links TRBV6-5 to TRBJ2-1; 9 bases fit TRBD2. J was trimmed by 7 bases and V by 7 bases; bases with no gene match: 8. CDR3 length: 14 residues. The germline V gene encodes CDR1 MNHEY and CDR2 SVGAGI.

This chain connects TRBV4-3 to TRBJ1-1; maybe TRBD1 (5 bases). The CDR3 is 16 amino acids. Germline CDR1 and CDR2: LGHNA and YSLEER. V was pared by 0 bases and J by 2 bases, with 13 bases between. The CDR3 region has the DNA TGCGCCAGCAGCCAAGAGGGGCACAGACCAAACACTGAAGCTTTCTTT. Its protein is CASSQEGHRPNTEAFF.

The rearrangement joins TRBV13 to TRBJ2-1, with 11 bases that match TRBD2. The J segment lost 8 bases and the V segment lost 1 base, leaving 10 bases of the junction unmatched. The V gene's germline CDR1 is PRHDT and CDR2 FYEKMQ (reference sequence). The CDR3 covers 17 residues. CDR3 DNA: TGTGCCAGCAGCTTAGTAGATAGCGGGAGGGACTGGGATGAGCAGTTCTTC. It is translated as CASSLVDSGRDWDEQFF.

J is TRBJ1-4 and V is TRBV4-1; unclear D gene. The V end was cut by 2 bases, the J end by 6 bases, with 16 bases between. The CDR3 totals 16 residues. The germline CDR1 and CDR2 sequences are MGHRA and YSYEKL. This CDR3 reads CASSQSWSQRYEKLFF. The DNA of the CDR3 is TGCGCCAGCAGCCAATCTTGGAGCCAACGATATGAAAAACTGTTTTTT.

CDR3 loop: CASSVAVEAPQETQYF. In DNA form, the CDR3 reads TGTGCCAGCAGCGTCGCGGTAGAGGCCCCTCAAGAGACCCAGTACTTC. The rearrangement uses TRBV9 and TRBJ2-5; D not resolved. V was shortened by 2 bases and J by 2 bases, with 16 bases between the two germline ends. The CDR3 has 16 amino acids. The V gene's germline CDR1 is SGDLS and CDR2 YYNGEE. Full variable domain (outside the CDR3, taken from reference TRBV9 and TRBJ2-5): DSGVTQTPKHLITATGQRVTLRCSPRSGDLSVYWYQQSLDQGLQFLIQYYNGEERAKGNILERFSAQQFPDLHSELNLSSLELGDSALYFCASSVAVEAPQETQYFGPGTRLLVL.

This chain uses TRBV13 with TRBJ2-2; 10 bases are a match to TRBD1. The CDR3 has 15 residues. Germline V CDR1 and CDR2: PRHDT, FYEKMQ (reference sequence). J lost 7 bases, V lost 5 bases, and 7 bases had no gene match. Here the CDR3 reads CASSARQGAGGELFF. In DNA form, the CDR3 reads TGTGCCAGCAGCGCCCGACAGGGGGCAGGCGGGGAGCTGTTTTTT. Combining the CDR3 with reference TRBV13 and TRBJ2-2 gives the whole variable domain AAGVIQSPRHLIKEKRETATLKCYPIPRHDTVYWYQQGPGQDPQFLISFYEKMQSDKGSIPDRFSAQQFSDYHSELNMSSLELGDSALYFCASSARQGAGGELFFGEGSRLTVL.